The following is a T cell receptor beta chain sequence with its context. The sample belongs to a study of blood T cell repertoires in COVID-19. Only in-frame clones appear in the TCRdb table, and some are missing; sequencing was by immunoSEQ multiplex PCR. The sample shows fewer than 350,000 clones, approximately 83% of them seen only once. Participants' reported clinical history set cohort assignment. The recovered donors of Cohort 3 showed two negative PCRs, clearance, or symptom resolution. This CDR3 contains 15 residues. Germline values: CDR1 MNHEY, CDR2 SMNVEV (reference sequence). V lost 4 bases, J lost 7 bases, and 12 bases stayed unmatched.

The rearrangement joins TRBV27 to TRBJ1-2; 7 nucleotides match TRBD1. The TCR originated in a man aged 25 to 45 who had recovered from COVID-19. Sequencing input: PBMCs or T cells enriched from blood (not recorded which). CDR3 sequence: CASSSLSRGVGGYTF. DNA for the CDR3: TGTGCCAGCAGTTCCCTAAGCAGGGGGGTTGGTGGCTACACCTTC.